This T cell receptor (beta chain) was retrieved from a study of cytomegalovirus exposure and HLA in healthy donors. Points on this clone: What it binds is not known.

The PCR had 60 Vbeta and 13 Jbeta primers. Profiling relied on immunoSEQ multiplex PCR, and the TCRdb table lists in-frame clones only, not all of them. The sample consists of roughly 120,000 clones, 55% to 75% of them appearing once. Findings and caveats of the study: The investigators catalogued 150 to 200 TCR beta chains as cytomegalovirus-associated. It was shown in a later analysis that HLA-associated TCR beta chains were more clonally expanded than other, equally common chains. Being productive about 87% or about 30% of the time was typical of most TCR beta V segments in an earlier analysis.

Germline lookup yields CDR1 SNHLY and CDR2 FYNNEI. Trimming removed 1 base from V and 3 bases from J; junction bases left unmatched: 5. The CDR3 covers 16 residues. Regarding donors, all were healthy bone marrow donors. The receptor comes from a middle-aged woman in good health and CMV-seropositive. V usage is TRBV2 and J usage is TRBJ1-3; TRBD1 matches at 8 bases. The specimen sequenced was PBMCs. The chain's CDR3 is CASSEEQGAYGNTIYF. In nucleotides, the CDR3 is TGTGCCAGCAGTGAAGAGCAGGGGGCGTATGGAAACACCATATATTTT.